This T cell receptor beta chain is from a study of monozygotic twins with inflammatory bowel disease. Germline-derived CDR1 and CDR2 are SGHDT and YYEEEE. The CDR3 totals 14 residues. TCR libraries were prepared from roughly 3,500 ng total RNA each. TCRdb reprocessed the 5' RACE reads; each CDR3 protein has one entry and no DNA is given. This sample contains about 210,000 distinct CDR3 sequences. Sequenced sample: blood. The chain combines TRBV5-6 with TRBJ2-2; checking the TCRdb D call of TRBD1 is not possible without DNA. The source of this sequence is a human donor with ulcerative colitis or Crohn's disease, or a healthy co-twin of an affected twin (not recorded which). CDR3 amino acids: CASSFRGRTGELFF.